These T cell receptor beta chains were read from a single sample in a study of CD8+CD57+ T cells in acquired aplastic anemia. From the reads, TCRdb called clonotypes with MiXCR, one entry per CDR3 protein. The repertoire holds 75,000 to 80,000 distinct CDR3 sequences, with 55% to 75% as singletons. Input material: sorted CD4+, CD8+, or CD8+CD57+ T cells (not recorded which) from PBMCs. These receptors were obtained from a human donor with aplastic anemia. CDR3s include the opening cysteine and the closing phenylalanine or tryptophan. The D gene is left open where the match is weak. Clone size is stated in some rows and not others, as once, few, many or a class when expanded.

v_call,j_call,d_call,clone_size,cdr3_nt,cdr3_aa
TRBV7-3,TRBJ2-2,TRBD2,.,TGTGCCAGCAGCTTAAGGTTCCTAGCGGGAAGTCCAGGGGAGCTGTTTTTT,CASSLRFLAGSPGELFF
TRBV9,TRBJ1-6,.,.,TGTGCCAGCAATCCCCTAGGGGACTCACCCCTCCACTTT,CASNPLGDSPLHF
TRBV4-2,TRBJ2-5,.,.,TGTGCCAGCAGCCAAGCGATGGAGTACGATGGGACCCAGTACTTC,CASSQAMEYDGTQYF
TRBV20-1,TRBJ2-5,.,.,TGCAGTGCTAGAGATCTGGAGACCCAGTACTTC,CSARDLETQYF
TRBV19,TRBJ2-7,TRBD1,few,TGTGCCAGTAGTTCCCGGACAGGGGGCTGGTTCGAGCAGTACTTC,CASSSRTGGWFEQYF
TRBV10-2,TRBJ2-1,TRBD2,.,TGCGCCACCAGTGGCGGGAGTGCTCGGTTCTTC,CATSGGSARFF
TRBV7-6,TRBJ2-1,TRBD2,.,TGTGCCAGCAGCACAGCGGGGGGGAATGAGCAGTTCTTC,CASSTAGGNEQFF
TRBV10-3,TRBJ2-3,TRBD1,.,TGTGCCATCAGTGAAGGATTGGGACAGGGCACAGATACGCAGTATTTT,CAISEGLGQGTDTQYF
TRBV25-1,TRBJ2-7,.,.,TGTGCCAGTCAAAACAGGGGGACTAACTACGAGCAGTACTTC,CASQNRGTNYEQYF
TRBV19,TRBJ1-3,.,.,TGTGCCAGTAGTCGACGCTTGTCTACTGGAAACACCATATATTTT,CASSRRLSTGNTIYF
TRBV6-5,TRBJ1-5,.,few,TGTGCCAGCAGTTGCGCTTCTGACAGAAATCAGCCCCAGCATTTT,CASSCASDRNQPQHF
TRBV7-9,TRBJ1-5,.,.,TGTGCCAGCAGCCCGAAAGGACAGAATCAGCCCCAGCATTTT,CASSPKGQNQPQHF
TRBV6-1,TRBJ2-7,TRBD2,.,TGTGCCAGCAGTGAAGGGGGACTAGCGGGAGTCCGATCCTACGAGCAATACTTC,CASSEGGLAGVRSYEQYF
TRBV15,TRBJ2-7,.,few,TGTGCCACCAGCAGACACCACCGGGAAACCGAGCAGTACTTC,CATSRHHRETEQYF
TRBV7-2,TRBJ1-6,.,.,TGTGCCAGCAGCTTAAGAGGGACCGGTTCACCCCTCCACTTT,CASSLRGTGSPLHF
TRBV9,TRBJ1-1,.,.,TGTGCCAGCAGCGCCGGGACACTGAACACTGAAGCTTTCTTT,CASSAGTLNTEAFF
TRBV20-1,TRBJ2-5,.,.,TGCAGTGCTAGGTCCGTATGGGGGGAAGAGACCCAGTACTTC,CSARSVWGEETQYF
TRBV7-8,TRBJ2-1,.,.,TGTGCCAGCAGTTCGTTTACAGGACCCTACAATGAGCAGTTCTTC,CASSSFTGPYNEQFF
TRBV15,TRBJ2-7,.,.,TGTGCCACCAGCGAAGTGGGCAGGGGCTACGAGCAGTACTTC,CATSEVGRGYEQYF
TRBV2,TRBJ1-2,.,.,TGTGCCAGCAGTGAATACCAGAGCAGTGATGGCTACACCTTC,CASSEYQSSDGYTF
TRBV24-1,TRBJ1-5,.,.,TGTGCCACCAGTGATTTGCATAGCAATCAGCCCCAGCATTTT,CATSDLHSNQPQHF
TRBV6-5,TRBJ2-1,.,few,TGTGCCAGCAGCCAGGGACGAAATGAGCAGTTCTTC,CASSQGRNEQFF
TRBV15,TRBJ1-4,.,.,TGTGCCACCAGCAGCGCCGGACAGAGAAATGAAAAACTGTTTTTT,CATSSAGQRNEKLFF
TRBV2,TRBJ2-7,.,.,TGTGCCAGCAGTGGGGACTCTCCCTACGAGCAGTACTTC,CASSGDSPYEQYF
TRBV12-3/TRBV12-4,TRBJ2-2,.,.,TGTGCCAGCAGGTATAGCGGGGAGCTGTTTTTT,CASRYSGELFF
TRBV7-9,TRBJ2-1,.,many,TGTGCCAGCAGCTACCCCTCGGATCTGAATGAGCAGTTCTTC,CASSYPSDLNEQFF
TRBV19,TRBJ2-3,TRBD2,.,TGTGCCAGTAGTTTAATCCCCCTTACCGGGAGGAACACAGATACGCAGTATTTT,CASSLIPLTGRNTDTQYF
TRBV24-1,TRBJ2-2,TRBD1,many,TGTGCCACCAGTGAAGACAGGGGGGGGGTCACCGGGGAGCTGTTTTTT,CATSEDRGGVTGELFF